What follows are 29 T cell receptor beta chains derived from one specimen sequenced in a study of CD8+ T cells in alopecia areata. After isolation, RNA underwent reverse transcription to generate cDNA as the sequencing template. Sequencing used immunoSEQ multiplex PCR; TCRdb keeps in-frame clones, though not all of them. The profile shows 110,000 to 150,000 clones, about three fifths of them singletons. The specimen was CD4+ T cells sorted from blood, collected at week 0. The receptors were sampled from a human donor with alopecia areata.

The chain is built from TRBV18 and TRBJ2-7; no clear D. V was pared by 6 bases and J by 2 bases, with 14 bases between. Germline V gene sequence: CDR1 KGHSH, CDR2 LQKENI. This CDR3 has 14 amino acids. CDR3: CASSTERYTYEQYF. CDR3 bases: TGTGCCAGCTCTACCGAGAGATACACCTACGAGCAGTACTTC.

The table lists this clone with a few counts. The V gene is TRBV6-5, the J gene TRBJ2-5; TRBD1 matches 7 bases. This CDR3 has 13 amino acids. CDR1 and CDR2 (germline): MNHEY, SVGAGI. With 9 bases clipped from V and 6 bases from J, the junction kept 10 bases outside the gene matches. CDR3 nucleotide sequence: TGTGCCAGATCACAGGGGCCGGGAAAGACCCAGTACTTC. Protein sequence: CARSQGPGKTQYF.

The chain joins TRBV29-1 to TRBJ1-2, with no clear D. V dropped 4 bases and J dropped 4 bases, with 13 bases sitting between them. This CDR3 spans 13 amino acids. Germline-derived CDR1 and CDR2 are SQVTM and ANQGSEA. The CDR3 region has the DNA TGCAGCGTTGCGTTAGAGGTCGGCTATGGCTACACCTTC. Its translation: CSVALEVGYGYTF.

The chain uses TRBV30 and TRBJ1-2; D not certain. CDR1 is GTSNPN and CDR2 is SVGIG in the germline V gene (reference sequence). The length of the CDR3 is 15 residues. The germline V and J ends were trimmed by 0 bases and 1 base, with 12 bases remaining between them. The CDR3 DNA is TGTGCCTGGAGTGTAAAAGGGATTGATAACTATGGCTACACCTTC. Its translation is CAWSVKGIDNYGYTF.

The rearrangement joins TRBV4-1 to TRBJ1-2; no definite D call. V lost 0 bases and J 4 bases, leaving 18 bases between the germline ends. The CDR3 has 17 amino acids. Germline V lookup: CDR1 MGHRA, CDR2 YSYEKL. The CDR3 protein is CASSQDPLAAIVYGYTF. For the CDR3, the DNA is TGCGCCAGCAGCCAAGATCCATTGGCGGCCATCGTCTATGGCTACACCTTC.

The chain has TRBV4-1 and TRBJ2-7; D is undetermined. The ends were cut back, 1 base at V and 0 bases at J, with 10 bases in the middle. The germline V gene has CDR1 MGHRA and CDR2 YSYEKL. CDR3 length: 15 amino acids. CDR3 in amino acids: CASSQAAVASYEQYF. The CDR3 nucleotides read TGCGCCAGCAGCCAAGCGGCGGTTGCCTCCTACGAGCAGTACTTC.

The chain combines TRBV27 with TRBJ2-7, with 9 bases aligning to TRBD1. J lost 0 bases, V lost 1 base, and 4 bases had no gene match. Germline V gene lookup returns CDR1 MNHEY and CDR2 SMNVEV (reference sequence). The CDR3 spans 16 residues. CDR3 amino acids: CASSLWGTGSSYEQYF. CDR3 sequence (DNA): TGTGCCAGCAGTTTATGGGGGACAGGGAGCTCCTACGAGCAGTACTTC.

This chain uses TRBV10-3 with TRBJ2-5, with no clear D. V was clipped by 3 bases and J by 5 bases, with 13 bases between them. Per the germline V gene, CDR1 is ENHRY and CDR2 is SYGVKD. The CDR3 spans 14 residues. CDR3 amino acids: CAISDFGPGETQYF. The CDR3 nucleotides are TGTGCCATCAGTGACTTCGGCCCCGGCGAGACCCAGTACTTC.

The chain uses TRBV4-2 and TRBJ2-3; TRBD2 aligns across 11 bases. J gave up 6 bases and V 0 bases, and 5 bases lay outside the gene matches. The CDR3 runs 16 residues. CDR1 and CDR2 (germline): LGHNA, YNFKEQ. For the CDR3, the DNA is TGTGCCAGCAGCCAAGAAGGTGCTAGCGGGGGGGATACGCAGTATTTT. The encoded protein is CASSQEGASGGDTQYF.

This sequence joins TRBV4-3 and TRBJ2-3; D possibly corresponds to TRBD1 (5 bases). Deletions cut 4 bases from V and 2 bases from J, with 13 bases between. The germline V gene encodes CDR1 LGHNA and CDR2 YSLEER. There are 15 residues in the CDR3. The CDR3 DNA is TGCGCCAGCAGCCTCACGTGGGGCGACACAGATACGCAGTATTTT. Protein: CASSLTWGDTDTQYF.

The chain carries TRBV18 and TRBJ2-1, with 7 bases that match TRBD1. Germline V CDR1 and CDR2: KGHSH, LQKENI. J gave up 5 bases and V 3 bases, and 10 bases lay outside the gene matches. CDR3 size: 16 residues. The CDR3 spells CASSPRDRSRNNEQFF. The CDR3, as DNA: TGTGCCAGCTCACCCAGGGACAGATCGAGAAACAATGAGCAGTTCTTC.

The chain couples TRBV19 to TRBJ1-5, with 7 bases that match TRBD1. Germline trimming cut 7 bases from V and 0 bases from J; bases unmatched to any gene: 6. The CDR3 is 15 residues long. The V gene's germline CDR1 is LNHDA and CDR2 SQIVND (reference sequence). The CDR3 region is CASTRTGYSNQPQHF. CDR3 DNA: TGTGCCAGTACCCGGACAGGTTATAGCAATCAGCCCCAGCATTTT.

This clone has just a few counts. J is TRBJ1-1 and V is TRBV29-1; D perhaps matches TRBD1 (5 bases). Germline CDR1 reads SQVTM; CDR2 reads ANQGSEA. Deletions cut 4 bases from V and 0 bases from J, with 15 bases between. The CDR3 contains 15 residues. In DNA form, the CDR3 reads TGCAGCGTTGGAGAGTCGGGACCGCTGAACACTGAAGCTTTCTTT. Its protein is CSVGESGPLNTEAFF.

This clone has just one count. This chain uses TRBV11-2 with TRBJ2-1; TRBD1 might be the D (6 bases). Germline assignment: CDR1 SGHAT and CDR2 FQNNGV. CDR3 length: 14 residues. V shed 5 bases and J shed 12 bases, with 20 bases lying between them. The CDR3 sequence is CASSTRTAVPLQFF. DNA of the CDR3: TGTGCCAGCAGCACACGGACAGCCGTCCCCTTGCAGTTCTTC.

This chain joins TRBV6-5 and TRBJ1-1; tentatively, D is TRBD1 (5 bases). Germline loops: CDR1 MNHEY, CDR2 SVGAGI. There are 13 residues in the CDR3. V lost 4 bases and J lost 1, with 7 bases in between. The CDR3 nucleotides read TGTGCCAGCAGTTCTACAGGGAACACTGAAGCTTTCTTT. Its translation: CASSSTGNTEAFF.

The gene calls are TRBV19 and TRBJ2-7, with TRBD1 matching over 7 bases. CDR1 is LNHDA, CDR2 SQIVND, per germline (reference sequence). There are 14 residues in the CDR3. Trimming cost V 5 bases and J 9 bases; bases outside gene matches: 13. The CDR3 loop is CASSPSPGQVAQYF. CDR3 nucleotides: TGTGCCAGTAGTCCTAGCCCCGGACAGGTCGCGCAGTACTTC.

By frequency in the sample, this clone is medium-sized (0.01 to 0.1%). V gene TRBV5-5 combines with J gene TRBJ1-1, with D unresolved. V lost 0 bases and J lost 3, with 9 bases in between. This CDR3 has 14 residues. Germline assignment: CDR1 SGHKS and CDR2 YYEKEE (reference sequence). Here the CDR3 reads CASSLVWIHTEAFF. CDR3 sequence (DNA): TGTGCCAGCAGCTTGGTTTGGATCCACACTGAAGCTTTCTTT.

The chain couples TRBV30 to TRBJ1-1; 10 bases are shared with TRBD1. The CDR3 loop spans 13 amino acids. V was pared by 0 bases and J by 10 bases, with 5 bases of the junction left unmatched. Germline V gene lookup returns CDR1 GTSNPN and CDR2 SVGIG (reference sequence). The CDR3 DNA reads as TGTGCCTGGAGTGTCCGGGACAGGGGTCCAGCTTTCTTT. It yields the protein CAWSVRDRGPAFF.

This clone was observed a single time. The chain employs TRBV9 and TRBJ1-5; D may be TRBD1 (5 bases). This CDR3 region has 16 residues. Per germline, CDR1 SGDLS and CDR2 YYNGEE. V was cut by 0 bases and J by 5 bases, with 15 bases left in between. The CDR3 loop is CASSVGAGIGDQPQHF. The CDR3 DNA sequence: TGTGCCAGCAGCGTAGGGGCAGGGATTGGGGATCAGCCCCAGCATTTT. The full variable domain, with the rest looked up from reference TRBV9 and TRBJ1-5, is DSGVTQTPKHLITATGQRVTLRCSPRSGDLSVYWYQQSLDQGLQFLIQYYNGEERAKGNILERFSAQQFPDLHSELNLSSLELGDSALYFCASSVGAGIGDQPQHFGDGTRLSIL.

The J gene is TRBJ1-5, the V gene TRBV30; D is perhaps TRBD1 (5 bases). The germline V gene has CDR1 GTSNPN and CDR2 SVGIG (reference sequence). Trimming took 0 bases from V and 3 from J, leaving 6 bases between them. The CDR3 runs 13 residues. The CDR3 is CAWSVTDNQPQHF. In DNA form, the CDR3 reads TGTGCCTGGAGTGTGACAGACAATCAGCCCCAGCATTTT. The full variable domain, in which reference TRBV30 and TRBJ1-5 provide the parts outside the CDR3, is SQTIHQWPATLVQPVGSPLSLECTVEGTSNPNLYWYRQAAGRGLQLLFYSVGIGQISSEVPQNLSASRPQDRQFILSSKKLLLSDSGFYLCAWSVTDNQPQHFGDGTRLSIL.

The chain recombines TRBV29-1 with TRBJ2-5; D remains unclear. V gave up 7 bases and J gave up 7 bases, with 16 bases separating them. Germline CDR1 SQVTM, CDR2 ANQGSEA. The CDR3 has 12 amino acids. The CDR3 protein is CSDRQDGGTQYF. As DNA, the CDR3 is TGCAGCGACCGACAAGATGGTGGGACCCAGTACTTC.

This clone was observed a few times. The chain carries TRBV29-1 and TRBJ2-7, with D perhaps matching TRBD1 (6 bases). Trimming left V 4 bases short and J 0 bases short, with 10 bases between. CDR3 length equals 13 residues. The V gene's germline CDR1 is SQVTM and CDR2 ANQGSEA. DNA of the CDR3: TGCAGCGTTGCTCAGGGGTTCTCCTACGAGCAGTACTTC. This gives the protein CSVAQGFSYEQYF.

A single count supports this clone. The chain has TRBV6-5 and TRBJ1-2; D possibly corresponds to TRBD1 (6 bases). The CDR3 is made up of 16 amino acids. V was shortened by 0 bases and J by 2 bases, with 13 bases between the two germline ends. The germline V gene has CDR1 MNHEY and CDR2 SVGAGI. The CDR3 sequence: CASSYSLGTTNYGYTF. The CDR3 DNA follows: TGTGCCAGCAGTTACTCTCTAGGGACAACGAACTATGGCTACACCTTC.

The V call is TRBV6-4, the J call TRBJ2-3; a weak D match, TRBD1 (6 bases). Germline V CDR1 and CDR2: MRHNA, SNTAGT. Trimming left V 5 bases short and J 0 bases short, with 12 bases between. The CDR3 has 15 residues. CDR3 nucleotide sequence: TGTGCCAGCAGTCCTTCAGGGGCTAGCACAGATACGCAGTATTTT. It specifies CASSPSGASTDTQYF.

This clone has more than one count but fewer than ten. This rearrangement joins TRBV27 to TRBJ2-5; 11 bases match TRBD2. Germline trimming cut 6 bases from V and 2 bases from J; bases unmatched to any gene: 17. CDR1 and CDR2 (germline): MNHEY, SMNVEV (reference sequence). This CDR3 contains 19 residues. The CDR3 loop is CASSQMRGGTSGAQETQYF. The DNA of the CDR3 is TGTGCCAGCAGCCAGATGCGGGGGGGGACTAGCGGAGCACAAGAGACCCAGTACTTC.

This clone was seen a few times. This sample includes further DNA sequences coding for the same CDR3. This rearrangement joins TRBV29-1 to TRBJ2-5, with unresolved D. Trimming removed 7 bases at V and 2 bases at J, with 5 bases between. CDR1 is SQVTM, CDR2 ANQGSEA, per germline. This CDR3 is built from 10 residues. The CDR3 coding sequence is TGCAGCGCTGGGCAAGAGACCCAGTACTTC. Its translation: CSAGQETQYF.

This sequence joins TRBV4-2 and TRBJ2-7; 10 bases line up with TRBD2. The CDR3 loop spans 15 amino acids. Looked up from germline, CDR1 is LGHNA and CDR2 is YNFKEQ. V was clipped by 1 base and J by 6 bases; unmatched bases: 6. CDR3 residues: CASSQGTSGFGEQYF. The CDR3 region has the DNA TGTGCCAGCAGCCAAGGGACTAGCGGCTTTGGCGAGCAGTACTTC.

This rearrangement joins TRBV7-9 to TRBJ1-1; D gene ambiguous. Germline loops: CDR1 SEHNR, CDR2 FQNEAQ (reference sequence). CDR3 length: 14 amino acids. Trimming stripped 5 bases from V and 1 base from J, with 11 bases between. The CDR3 DNA reads as TGTGCCAGCAGCCAGACCACATGGAACACTGAAGCTTTCTTT. The encoded protein is CASSQTTWNTEAFF. Full variable domain (outside the CDR3, taken from reference TRBV7-9 and TRBJ1-1): DTGVSQNPRHKITKRGQNVTFRCDPISEHNRLYWYRQTLGQGPEFLTYFQNEAQLEKSRLLSDRFSAERPKGSFSTLEIQRTEQGDSAMYLCASSQTTWNTEAFFGQGTRLTVV.

This clone was seen only once. The chain is built from TRBV6-6 and TRBJ2-7; D is perhaps TRBD2 (5 bases). The CDR3 length is 11 residues. V lost 6 bases and J lost 7, with 10 bases in between. Germline V lookup: CDR1 MNHNY, CDR2 SVGAGI (reference sequence). CDR3 nucleotide sequence: TGTGCCAGCAGCTACACGGGGGAGCAGTACTTC. Protein sequence: CASSYTGEQYF.